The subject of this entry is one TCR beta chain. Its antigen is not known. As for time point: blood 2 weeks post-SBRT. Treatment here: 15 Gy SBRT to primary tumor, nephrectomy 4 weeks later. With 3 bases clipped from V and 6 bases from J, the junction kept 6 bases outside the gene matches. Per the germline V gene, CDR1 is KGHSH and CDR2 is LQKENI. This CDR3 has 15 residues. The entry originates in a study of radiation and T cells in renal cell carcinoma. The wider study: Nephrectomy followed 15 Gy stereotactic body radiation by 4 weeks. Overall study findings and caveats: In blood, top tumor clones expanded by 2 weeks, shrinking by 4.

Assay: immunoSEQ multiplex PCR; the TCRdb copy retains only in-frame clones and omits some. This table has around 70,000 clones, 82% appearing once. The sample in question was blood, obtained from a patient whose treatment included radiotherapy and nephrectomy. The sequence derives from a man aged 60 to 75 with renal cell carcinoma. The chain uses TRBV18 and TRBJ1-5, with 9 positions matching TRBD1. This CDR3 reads CASSPGQGTGQPQHF. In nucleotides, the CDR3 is TGTGCCAGCTCACCCGGACAGGGGACGGGTCAGCCCCAGCATTTT.